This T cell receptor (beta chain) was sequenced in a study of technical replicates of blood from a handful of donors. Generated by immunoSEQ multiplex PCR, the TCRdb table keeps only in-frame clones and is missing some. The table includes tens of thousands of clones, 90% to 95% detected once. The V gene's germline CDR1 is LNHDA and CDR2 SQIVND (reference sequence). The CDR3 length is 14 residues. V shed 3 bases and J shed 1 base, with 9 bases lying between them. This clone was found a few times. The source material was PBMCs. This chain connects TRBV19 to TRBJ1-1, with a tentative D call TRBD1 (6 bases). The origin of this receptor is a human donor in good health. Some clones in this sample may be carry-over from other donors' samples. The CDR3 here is CASSMWDTNTEAFF. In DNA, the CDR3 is TGTGCCAGTAGTATGTGGGACACGAACACTGAAGCTTTCTTT.